These T cell receptor beta chains were read from a single sample in a study of OX40 agonist ivuxolimab in advanced cancers. Produced via immunoSEQ multiplex PCR; TCRdb's table is partial and in-frame only. This repertoire shows tens of thousands of clones, 90% to 95% found once; its top ten account for around 28%. Sequencing used CD4+ or CD8+ T cells sorted from blood, obtained in a trial of the OX40 agonist ivuxolimab. Receptor source: an adult with an advanced solid tumor such as melanoma, head and neck, liver or kidney cancer. Each CDR3 is given with its conserved first and last residue.

V gene | CDR3 protein
TRBV9 | CASSVVSTDTQYF
TRBV19 | CASSIDKRGTVYGYTF
TRBV6-5 | CASSPSGAHEQYF
TRBV6-5 | CASGPRDFSYEQYF
TRBV18 | CASSPLNPTPGGYTF
TRBV2 | CASSGGLDRGSPLHF
TRBV5-1 | CASSLGTFSTNTQYF
TRBV2 | CASSDHEAGTGERGANVLTF
TRBV12-5 | CASGFTYNEQFF
TRBV14 | CASNTGGLGYTF
TRBV7-9 | CASSLGRSSQETQYF
TRBV13 | CASSLDRNEQYF
TRBV15 | CATSSDSTPEKLFF
TRBV7-9 | CASSLPGAGLDEQYF
TRBV5-1 | CASSSFFGQGAPYEQYF
TRBV4-1 | CASSQDGRGDNQPQHF
TRBV30 | CAWSSSLGTTEAFF
TRBV18 | CASSTTGASEQYF
TRBV19 | CASSIKLAGGLYNEQFF
TRBV7-2 | CASSILAGGPYEQYF
TRBV6-5 | CASNGGDRVYGYTF
TRBV30 | CACPGRENNEQFF
TRBV4-1 | CASSLQSQETQYF
TRBV7-8 | CASSLETGPQHF
TRBV7-9 | CASSPAGQPNTEAFF
TRBV5-1 | CASSSGLAGGPDGELFF
TRBV5-4 | CASSLVEDYEQYF
TRBV4-1 | CASSQEPQVFYGYTF
TRBV7-6 | CASSLVVGGVSGYTF
TRBV7-9 | CASSFGDYGYTF
TRBV29-1 | CSVEGVWAASTDTQYF
TRBV5-6 | CASSVTREGTDTQYF
TRBV27 | CASSLTGTRYEQYF
TRBV15 | CATSRDPVDEQFF
TRBV28 | CASSPRARRTGAKNIQYF